Included here is one T cell receptor (beta chain) sequence, with context. Its antigen is unidentified. This sample stems from a study of early T cells in non-severe SARS-CoV-2 infection. For the study at large: The chains were unpaired, and the sequenced material was bulk RNA from unsorted whole blood.

Study-wide findings and caveats: Clonotype matching in VDJdb favored anti-spike CD8 responses and did not capture private and CD4 specificities.

Germline loops: CDR1 MDHEN, CDR2 SYDVKM. The CDR3 loop spans 14 amino acids. Trimming removed 3 bases from V and 6 bases from J; junction bases left unmatched: 7. cDNA molecules, individually, were tagged with unique molecular identifiers. Each CDR3 protein is one row after TCRdb ran MiXCR on the 5' RACE reads. The data show 95,000 to 100,000 distinct CDR3 sequences, with approximately 13% seen just once and around 2.4% held by the top ten. The sample taken for sequencing was whole blood. The chain uses TRBV28 and TRBJ1-2, with 7 positions matching TRBD1. This TCR was sampled from an adult who was a healthcare worker with PCR-confirmed SARS-CoV-2 infection or an uninfected control (not recorded which). CDR3 sequence reads: CASSFAGTVNGYTF. The CDR3 region has the DNA TGTGCCAGCAGTTTTGCCGGGACAGTCAATGGCTACACCTTC.